This TCR beta chain was profiled in a study of blood T cell repertoires in COVID-19. Whole-study context: Whether acute or convalescent, the COVID-19 samples came from the United States, Italy and Spain. PBMCs, B-cell-depleted T cells, or T cells were the source of the cDNA or gDNA that made up the material.

In the source study's methods: Amplification of reference gene primers provided the estimated nucleated cell counts. Only in-frame clones appear in the TCRdb table, and some are missing; sequencing was by immunoSEQ multiplex PCR. The V and J calls and clone size were taken over from that table, and D and trimming were inferred from the DNA. This table has about 170,000 clones, approximately 90% appearing once. The length of the CDR3 is 16 residues. Germline-derived CDR1 and CDR2 are SEHNR and FQNEAQ (reference sequence). V trimming: 4 bases; J trimming: 1 base; junction bases outside the gene matches: 5.

V and J are TRBV7-9 and TRBJ2-1, with 9 positions matching TRBD1. This TCR was sampled from a woman at least 80 years old in a cohort sampled during active or convalescent COVID-19. Sequencing used peripheral blood. The CDR3 reads CASSSPGQGSYNEQFF. Written as DNA, the CDR3 is TGTGCCAGCAGCTCACCGGGACAGGGATCCTACAATGAGCAGTTCTTC.